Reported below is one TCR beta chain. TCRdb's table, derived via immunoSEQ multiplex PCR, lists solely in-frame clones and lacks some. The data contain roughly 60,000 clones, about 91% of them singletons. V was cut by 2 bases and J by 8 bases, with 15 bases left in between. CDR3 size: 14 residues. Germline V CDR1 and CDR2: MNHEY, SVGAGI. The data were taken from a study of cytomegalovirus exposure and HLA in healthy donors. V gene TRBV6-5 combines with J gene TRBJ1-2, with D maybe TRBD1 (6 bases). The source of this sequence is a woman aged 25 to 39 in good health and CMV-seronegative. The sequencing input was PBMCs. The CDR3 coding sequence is TGTGCCAGCAGTTACGGACAGCCTACGATAGGCTACACCTTC. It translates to CASSYGQPTIGYTF.